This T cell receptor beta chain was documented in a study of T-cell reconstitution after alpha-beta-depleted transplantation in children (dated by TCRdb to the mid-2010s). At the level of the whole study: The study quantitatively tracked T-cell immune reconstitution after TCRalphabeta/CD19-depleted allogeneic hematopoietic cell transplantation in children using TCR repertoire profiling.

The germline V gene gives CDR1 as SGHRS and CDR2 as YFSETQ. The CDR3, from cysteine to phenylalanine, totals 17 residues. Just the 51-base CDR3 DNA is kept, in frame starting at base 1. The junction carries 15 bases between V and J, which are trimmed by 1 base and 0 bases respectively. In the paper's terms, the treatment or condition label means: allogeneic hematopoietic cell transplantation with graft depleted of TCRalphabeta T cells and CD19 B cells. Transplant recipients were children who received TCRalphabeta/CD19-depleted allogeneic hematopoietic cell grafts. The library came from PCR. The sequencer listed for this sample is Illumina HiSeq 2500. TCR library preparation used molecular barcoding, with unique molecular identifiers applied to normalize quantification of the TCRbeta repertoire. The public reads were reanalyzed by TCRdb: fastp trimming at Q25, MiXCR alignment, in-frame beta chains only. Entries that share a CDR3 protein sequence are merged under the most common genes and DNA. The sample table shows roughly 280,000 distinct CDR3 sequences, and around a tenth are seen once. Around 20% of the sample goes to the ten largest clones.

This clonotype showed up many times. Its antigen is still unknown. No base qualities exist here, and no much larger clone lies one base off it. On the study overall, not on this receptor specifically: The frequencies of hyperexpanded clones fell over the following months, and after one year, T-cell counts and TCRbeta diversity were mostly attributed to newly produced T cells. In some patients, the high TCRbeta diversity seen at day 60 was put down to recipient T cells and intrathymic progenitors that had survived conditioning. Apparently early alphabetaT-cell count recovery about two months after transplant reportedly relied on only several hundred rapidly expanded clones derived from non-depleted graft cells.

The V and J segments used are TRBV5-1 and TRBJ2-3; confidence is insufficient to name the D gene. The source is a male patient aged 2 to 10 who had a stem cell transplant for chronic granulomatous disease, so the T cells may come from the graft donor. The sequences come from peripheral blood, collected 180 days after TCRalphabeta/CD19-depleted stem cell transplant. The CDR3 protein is CASSLYSPAFSTDTQYF. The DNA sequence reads TGCGCCAGCAGCTTGTACAGCCCAGCATTCAGCACAGATACGCAGTATTTT.